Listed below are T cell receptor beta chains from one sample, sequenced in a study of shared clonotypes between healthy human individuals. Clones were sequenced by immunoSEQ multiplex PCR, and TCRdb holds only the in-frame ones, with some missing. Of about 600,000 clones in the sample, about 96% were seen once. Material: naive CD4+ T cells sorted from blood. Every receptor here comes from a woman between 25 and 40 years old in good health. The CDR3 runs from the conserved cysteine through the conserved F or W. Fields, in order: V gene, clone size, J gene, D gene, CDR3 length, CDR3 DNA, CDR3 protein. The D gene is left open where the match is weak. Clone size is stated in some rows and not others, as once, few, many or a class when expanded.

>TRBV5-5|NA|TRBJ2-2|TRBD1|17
TGTGCCAGCAGCTTGAGATGGGACAGGGGGGACACCGGGGAGCTGTTTTTT
CASSLRWDRGDTGELFF
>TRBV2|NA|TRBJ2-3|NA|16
TGTGCCAGCAGCACCCAGGGGGCTAGCGGTTGGGATACGCAGTATTTT
CASSTQGASGWDTQYF
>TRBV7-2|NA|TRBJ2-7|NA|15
TGTGCCAGCAGCTTAGGGTCCAGCAAGGGCTACGAGCAGTACTTC
CASSLGSSKGYEQYF
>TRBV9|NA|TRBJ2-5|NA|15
TGTGCCAGCAGCCGTAGTCGACTAACAGGGGAGACCCAGTACTTC
CASSRSRLTGETQYF
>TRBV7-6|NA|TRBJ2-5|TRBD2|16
TGTGCCAGCAGCCCCGGACTAGCGGGAGGTCGAGAGACCCAGTACTTC
CASSPGLAGGRETQYF
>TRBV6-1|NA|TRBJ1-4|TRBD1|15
TGTGCCAGCAGTTCGGACAGGCGGGGGGATGAAAAACTGTTTTTT
CASSSDRRGDEKLFF
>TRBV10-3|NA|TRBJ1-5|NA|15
TGTGCCATCAGTGATACAGGGACTAGCAATCAGCCCCAGCATTTT
CAISDTGTSNQPQHF
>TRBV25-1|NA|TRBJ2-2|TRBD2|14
TGTGCCAGCAGACCGGGACTATACACCGGGGAGCTGTTTTTT
CASRPGLYTGELFF
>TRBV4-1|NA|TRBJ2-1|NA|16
TGCGCCAGCAGCCAAGAGCGGGACTCGTCCTACAATGAGCAGTTCTTC
CASSQERDSSYNEQFF
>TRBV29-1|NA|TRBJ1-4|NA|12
TGCAGCACCAAGCCGAACAATGAAGAACTGTTTTTT
CSTKPNNEELFF
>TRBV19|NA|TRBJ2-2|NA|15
TGTGCCAGTAGTATTGGTCACGCGAACACCGGGGAGCTGTTTTTT
CASSIGHANTGELFF
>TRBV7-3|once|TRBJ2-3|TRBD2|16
TGTGCCAGCAGCTCCTACCCAGCGGGAGGGCCAGTTACGCAGTATTTT
CASSSYPAGGPVTQYF
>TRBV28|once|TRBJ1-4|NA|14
TGTGCCAGCAGTTTGTTGGGGATTAATGAAAAACTGTTTTTT
CASSLLGINEKLFF
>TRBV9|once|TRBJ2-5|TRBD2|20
TGTGCCAGCAGCGTAGCTCTGGAGGGGGCGGCTAGCGGGGGCCAAGAGACCCAGTACTTC
CASSVALEGAASGGQETQYF
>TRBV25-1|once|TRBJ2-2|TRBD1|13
TGTGCCAGCAGCGGACAGGGCGCCGGGGAGCTGTTTTTT
CASSGQGAGELFF
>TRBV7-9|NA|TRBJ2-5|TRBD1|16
TGTGCCAGCAGCAGAGGGACAGGGGGCGAGTGGGAGACCCAGTACTTC
CASSRGTGGEWETQYF
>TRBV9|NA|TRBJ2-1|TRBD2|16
TGTGCCAGCAGCGTAGGACTAGCTCGTAGTACCGGTGAGCAGTTCTTC
CASSVGLARSTGEQFF
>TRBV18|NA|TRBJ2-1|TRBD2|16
TGTGCCAGCTCACCACGATCTAGCGGGGCTAACAATGAGCAGTTCTTC
CASSPRSSGANNEQFF
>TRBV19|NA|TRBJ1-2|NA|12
TGTGCCAGTAGTATGAGGCGAAGTGGCTACACCTTC
CASSMRRSGYTF
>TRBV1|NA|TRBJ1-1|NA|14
TGCACCAGCAGCCAGACAACCCCTCTCACTGAAGCTTTCTTT
CTSSQTTPLTEAFF
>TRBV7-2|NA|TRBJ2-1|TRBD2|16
TGTGCCAGCAGCTTAGGGGCTAGCGGGAGACTGCGTGAGCAGTTCTTC
CASSLGASGRLREQFF
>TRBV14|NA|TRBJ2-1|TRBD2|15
TGTGCCAGCAGCCCCGGACTAGCGGCCTACAATGAGCAGTTCTTC
CASSPGLAAYNEQFF
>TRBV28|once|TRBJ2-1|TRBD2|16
TGTGCCATCCAGCGGGAGGGCCTTAGATCCTACAATGAGCAGTTCTTC
CAIQREGLRSYNEQFF
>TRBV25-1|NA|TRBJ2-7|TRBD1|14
TGTGCCAGCAGATTCGGGACAGGGTTGTACGAGCAGTACTTC
CASRFGTGLYEQYF
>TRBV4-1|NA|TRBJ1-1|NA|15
TGCGCCAGCAGCCCACGACCAGAATTGAACACTGAAGCTTTCTTT
CASSPRPELNTEAFF
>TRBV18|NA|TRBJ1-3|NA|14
TGTGCCAGCTCACGACCAGGGGAAGGAAACACCATATATTTT
CASSRPGEGNTIYF
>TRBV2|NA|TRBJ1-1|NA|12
TGTGCCAGCAGTGAAGGCCTGGGAAAAGCTTTCTTT
CASSEGLGKAFF
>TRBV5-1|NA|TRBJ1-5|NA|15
TGCGCCAGCAGCTTGTCCGGGGGGAGCAATCAGCCCCAGCATTTT
CASSLSGGSNQPQHF
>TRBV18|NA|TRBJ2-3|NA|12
TGTGCCAGCTCACCCGGACCAGATACGCAGTATTTT
CASSPGPDTQYF
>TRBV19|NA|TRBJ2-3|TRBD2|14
TGTGCCAGTCGAGGGGAGGGATACACAGATACGCAGTATTTT
CASRGEGYTDTQYF
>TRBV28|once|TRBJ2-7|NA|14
TGTGCCAGCAGCCCTGGACAGAGAGCCTACGAGCAGTACTTC
CASSPGQRAYEQYF
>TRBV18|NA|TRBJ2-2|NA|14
TGTGCCAGCTCACCGACAGAGGCGGGCGGGGAGCTGTTTTTT
CASSPTEAGGELFF
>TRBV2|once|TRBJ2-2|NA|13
TGTGCCAGCAACCCCCAAGGGGCCGGGGAGCTGTTTTTT
CASNPQGAGELFF